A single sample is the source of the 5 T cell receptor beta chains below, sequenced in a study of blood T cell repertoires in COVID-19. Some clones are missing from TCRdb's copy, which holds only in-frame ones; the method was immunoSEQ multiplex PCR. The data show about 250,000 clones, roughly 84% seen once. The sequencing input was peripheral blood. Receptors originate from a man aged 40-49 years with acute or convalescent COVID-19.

The chain's CDR3 is CASRLTGNTEAFF. CDR3 nucleotides: TGTGCCAGCAGGTTAACAGGGAACACTGAAGCTTTCTTT. The chain is built from TRBV28 and TRBJ1-1; D is perhaps TRBD1 (5 bases). The V end was cut by 6 bases, the J end by 1 base, with 9 bases between. The CDR3 runs 13 residues. Germline assignment: CDR1 MDHEN and CDR2 SYDVKM.

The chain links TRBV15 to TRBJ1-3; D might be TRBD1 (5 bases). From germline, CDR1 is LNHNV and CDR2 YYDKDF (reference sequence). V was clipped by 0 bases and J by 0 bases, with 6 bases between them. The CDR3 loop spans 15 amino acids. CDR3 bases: TGTGCCACCAGCAGAGAAGGGGACTCTGGAAACACCATATATTTT. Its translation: CATSREGDSGNTIYF.

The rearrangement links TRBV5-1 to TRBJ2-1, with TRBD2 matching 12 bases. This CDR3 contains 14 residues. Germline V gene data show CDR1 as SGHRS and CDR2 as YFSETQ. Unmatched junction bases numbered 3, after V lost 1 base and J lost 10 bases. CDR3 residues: CASSLRLAGEEQFF. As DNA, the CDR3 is TGCGCCAGCAGCTTGAGACTAGCGGGGGAGGAGCAGTTCTTC.

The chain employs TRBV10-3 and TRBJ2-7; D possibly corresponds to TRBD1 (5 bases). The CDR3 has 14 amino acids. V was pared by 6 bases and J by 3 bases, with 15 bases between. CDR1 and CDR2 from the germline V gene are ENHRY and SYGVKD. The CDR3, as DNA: TGTGCCATCAGGCAACAGGTTGAAGGCTACGAGCAGTACTTC. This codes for CAIRQQVEGYEQYF.

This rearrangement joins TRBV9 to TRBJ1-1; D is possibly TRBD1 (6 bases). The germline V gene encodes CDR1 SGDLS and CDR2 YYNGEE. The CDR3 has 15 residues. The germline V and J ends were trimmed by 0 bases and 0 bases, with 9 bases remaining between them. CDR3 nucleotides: TGTGCCAGCAGCGTAGTTGGGGGCTTGAACACTGAAGCTTTCTTT. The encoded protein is CASSVVGGLNTEAFF.